Each of the 10 T cell receptor beta chains below was sequenced from the same sample in a study of beta chain features in type 1 diabetes. These receptors are not linked to any known antigen. General study findings and limits: Moderately but significantly shorter TCRB CDR3s were found in Type 1 diabetes patients in all four CD4+ subsets.

cDNA synthesis used the whole RNA isolate, giving expressed TCRB sequences. TCRdb keeps only in-frame clones here, not all; method: immunoSEQ multiplex PCR. The sample has some 350,000 clones, roughly 14% seen once. The sequenced sample was naive CD4+ T cells from blood. All receptors come from a woman between 18 and 29 years old with type 1 diabetes.

V gene TRBV30 combines with J gene TRBJ1-2; a weak D match, TRBD1 (6 bases). This CDR3 spans 13 amino acids. Germline CDR1 reads GTSNPN; CDR2 reads SVGIG (reference sequence). V was cut by 1 base and J by 0 bases, with 6 bases left in between. CDR3 nucleotides: TGTGCCTGGAGTGGACAGGCTAACTATGGCTACACCTTC. Protein product: CAWSGQANYGYTF.

J is TRBJ1-1 and V is TRBV5-6; 9 positions match TRBD1. With 1 base clipped from V and 4 bases from J, the junction kept 5 bases outside the gene matches. This CDR3 region has 15 residues. CDR1 SGHDT and CDR2 YYEEEE come from the germline V gene. The CDR3 bases are TGTGCCAGCAGCTTGAAACAGGGGGCAATCACTGAAGCTTTCTTT. Translated, it gives CASSLKQGAITEAFF.

This chain links TRBV11-3 with TRBJ2-1; 11 bases are a match to TRBD2. Germline CDR1 SGHNT, CDR2 YENEEA. V shed 4 bases, J shed 4 bases, and the junction held 9 bases outside the gene matches. The CDR3 is 17 residues long. CDR3 sequence reads: CASSSTVAGGPYNEQFF. As DNA, the CDR3 is TGTGCCAGCAGCTCCACCGTAGCGGGAGGGCCTTACAATGAGCAGTTCTTC. Full variable domain (outside the CDR3, taken from reference TRBV11-3 and TRBJ2-1): EAGVVQSPRYKIIEKKQPVAFWCNPISGHNTLYWYLQNLGQGPELLIRYENEEAVDDSQLPKDRFSAERLKGVDSTLKIQPAELGDSAVYLCASSSTVAGGPYNEQFFGPGTRLTVL.

This clone was detected a few times. The rearrangement uses TRBV28 and TRBJ2-3, with D possibly TRBD1 on 6 matching bases. Per germline, CDR1 MDHEN and CDR2 SYDVKM. Trimming stripped 10 bases from V and 3 bases from J, with 14 bases between. The CDR3 length is 13 residues. The CDR3 loop reads CAIKKQGTDTQYF. In nucleotides, the CDR3 is TGTGCCATCAAGAAACAGGGAACAGATACGCAGTATTTT.

This clone was detected only a few times. The chain is built from TRBV30 and TRBJ1-1; D remains unclear. V dropped 0 bases and J dropped 0 bases, with 5 bases sitting between them. Germline values: CDR1 GTSNPN, CDR2 SVGIG (reference sequence). This CDR3 contains 13 residues. The CDR3 DNA follows: TGTGCCTGGAGTGTACTGATGAACACTGAAGCTTTCTTT. This codes for CAWSVLMNTEAFF. Together with reference TRBV30 and TRBJ1-1, the CDR3 gives the full variable domain: SQTIHQWPATLVQPVGSPLSLECTVEGTSNPNLYWYRQAAGRGLQLLFYSVGIGQISSEVPQNLSASRPQDRQFILSSKKLLLSDSGFYLCAWSVLMNTEAFFGQGTRLTVV.

The chain employs TRBV7-8 and TRBJ2-1; possible D gene TRBD2, 5 bases. CDR1 and CDR2 (germline): SGHVS, FQNEAQ. This CDR3 comprises 16 residues. The germline V and J ends were trimmed by 8 bases and 0 bases, with 17 bases remaining between them. CDR3 amino acids: CASARAGGSSYNEQFF. The CDR3 DNA reads as TGTGCCAGCGCCCGAGCAGGTGGGAGCTCCTACAATGAGCAGTTCTTC.

With respect to this clone: At one end, the junction sequence differs from germline, possibly due to a read error. The chain carries TRBV7-9 and TRBJ1-2; 9 bases line up with TRBD1. The CDR3 loop spans 14 amino acids. From germline, CDR1 is SEHNR and CDR2 FQNEAQ (reference sequence). The DNA for the CDR3 is TGTACCAGCAGCCTTAACACAGGGGGCCATGGCTACACCTTC. Translation: CTSSLNTGGHGYTF.

This clone appeared a few times. V is TRBV6-1 and J is TRBJ1-2, with D perhaps TRBD1 (5 bases). The CDR3 extends over 15 amino acids. V lost 5 bases, J lost 6 bases, and 19 bases lay in between. CDR1 MNHNS and CDR2 SASEGT come from the germline V gene. CDR3 sequence (DNA): TGTGCCAGCAGTTTGGGGACTCCTCTAAGGGATGGCTACACCTTC. Amino acid sequence: CASSLGTPLRDGYTF.

This clone was counted only a few times. V usage is TRBV30 and J usage is TRBJ2-5; a weak D match, TRBD2 (6 bases). V was pared by 0 bases and J by 1 base, with 9 bases between. This CDR3 region has 14 residues. In germline, CDR1 is GTSNPN, CDR2 SVGIG (reference sequence). This chain's CDR3 is CAWSVGGAQETQYF. Here the CDR3 DNA reads TGTGCCTGGAGTGTAGGCGGGGCCCAAGAGACCCAGTACTTC.

This clone has a handful of counts. The chain links TRBV7-2 to TRBJ2-3, with 10 bases lining up with TRBD2. Germline loops: CDR1 SGHTA, CDR2 FQGNSA. The CDR3 runs 16 residues. J lost 1 base, V lost 3 bases, and 4 bases had no gene match. The CDR3 spells CASSFSGLAGTDTQYF. CDR3 nucleotides: TGTGCCAGCAGCTTCTCTGGACTAGCGGGCACAGATACGCAGTATTTT. Looking up the rest from reference TRBV7-2 and TRBJ2-3 gives the full variable domain: GAGVSQSPSNKVTEKGKDVELRCDPISGHTALYWYRQSLGQGLEFLIYFQGNSAPDKSGLPSDRFSAERTGGSVSTLTIQRTQQEDSAVYLCASSFSGLAGTDTQYFGPGTRLTVL.